These 22 T cell receptor beta chains share one sample of origin, sequenced in a study of cytomegalovirus exposure and HLA in healthy donors. It was with 60 Vbeta and 13 Jbeta primers that the PCR ran. Produced via immunoSEQ multiplex PCR; TCRdb's table is partial and in-frame only. The sample includes about 120,000 clones, around 80% seen only once; the top ten take more than 1.4%. The sequenced sample consisted of PBMCs. These TCRs come from a woman under 30 in good health and CMV-seronegative.

In the case of this clone: Germline and junction disagree at one end, which may indicate a read error. The CDR3 coding sequence is TGTGCCAGCGGCACCCAAGCAAGGTACTCTGGGGCCAACGGCCTGACTTTC. Protein product: CASGTQARYSGANGLTF. The chain employs TRBV9 and TRBJ2-6, with D possibly matching TRBD1 (5 bases). The CDR3 has 17 amino acids. The germline gives CDR1 SGDLS, CDR2 YYNGEE. The entire variable domain, with the rest obtained from reference TRBV9 and TRBJ2-6, is as follows: DSGVTQTPKHLITATGQRVTLRCSPRSGDLSVYWYQQSLDQGLQFLIQYYNGEERAKGNILERFSAQQFPDLHSELNLSSLELGDSALYFCASGTQARYSGANGLTFGAGSRLTVL.

The chain links TRBV5-1 to TRBJ2-7; 9 nucleotides line up with TRBD1. CDR1 and CDR2 from the germline V gene are SGHRS and YFSETQ. The CDR3 is 13 residues long. With V trimmed by 4 bases and J by 2 bases, 1 base remained unmatched. CDR3 nucleotide sequence: TGCGCCAGCAGCCGGACAGGGGCCTACGAGCAGTACTTC. It encodes CASSRTGAYEQYF.

This chain connects TRBV5-8 to TRBJ2-7; D might be TRBD1 (6 bases). Trimming removed 1 base from V and 6 bases from J, with 11 bases in between. Germline loops: CDR1 SGHTS, CDR2 YDEGEE. This CDR3 contains 13 residues. The CDR3 loop is CASSLNRDREQYF. The CDR3 DNA reads TGTGCCAGCAGCTTGAACAGGGACCGCGAGCAGTACTTC.

This chain connects TRBV10-2 to TRBJ2-7, with TRBD2 identical over 12 bases. CDR1 is WSHSY and CDR2 is SAAADI in the germline V gene. Trimming took 4 bases from V and 6 from J; bases not matched to a gene: 4. The CDR3 is 14 amino acids. Here the CDR3 DNA reads TGCGCCAGCAGTGTGACTAGCGGGAGTGGCGAGCAGTACTTC. It translates to CASSVTSGSGEQYF.

The chain employs TRBV5-5 and TRBJ1-4; 8 bases fit TRBD1. Germline-derived CDR1 and CDR2 are SGHKS and YYEKEE (reference sequence). V lost 4 bases and J lost 12; bases outside the gene matches: 14. This CDR3 has 15 residues. The DNA for the CDR3 is TGTGCCAGCAGCCCCGGGGGAGGGCAGGGGGCTCAACTGTTTTTT. It yields the protein CASSPGGGQGAQLFF. Filled out from reference TRBV5-5 and TRBJ1-4, the complete variable domain reads DAGVTQSPTHLIKTRGQQVTLRCSPISGHKSVSWYQQVLGQGPQFIFQYYEKEERGRGNFPDRFSARQFPNYSSELNVNALLLGDSALYLCASSPGGGQGAQLFFGSGTQLSVL.

The chain combines TRBV29-1 with TRBJ1-2; D gene ambiguous. Deletions cut 4 bases from V and 3 bases from J, with 9 bases between. CDR1 SQVTM and CDR2 ANQGSEA come from the germline V gene. The CDR3 runs to 12 residues. The CDR3 region is CSVVTPYYGYTF. CDR3 in DNA: TGCAGCGTTGTGACACCGTACTATGGCTACACCTTC.

The chain has TRBV6-1 and TRBJ2-7, with 8 bases matching TRBD2. Unmatched junction bases numbered 4, after V lost 7 bases and J lost 2 bases. The CDR3 loop spans 13 amino acids. The germline CDR1 and CDR2 sequences are MNHNS and SASEGT. The CDR3 reads CASTNGGAYEQYF. As DNA, the CDR3 is TGTGCCAGCACAAACGGGGGGGCCTACGAGCAGTACTTC.

The chain employs TRBV7-2 and TRBJ1-2; 7 nucleotides match TRBD1. V shed 1 base and J 2 bases; nucleotides not matched to a gene: 4. CDR1 is SGHTA, CDR2 FQGNSA, per germline. This CDR3 is 15 amino acids long. The CDR3 bases are TGTGCCAGCAGCTTAGGACAGGGTCTGAACTATGGCTACACCTTC. This encodes CASSLGQGLNYGYTF.

The gene calls are TRBV9 and TRBJ2-2; 8 bases are shared with TRBD1. V lost 2 bases to trimming and J lost 4 bases; unmatched junction nucleotides: 4. The length of the CDR3 is 15 residues. CDR1 is SGDLS and CDR2 is YYNGEE in the germline V gene. CDR3 region: CASSVQGAGTGELFF. The CDR3 DNA follows: TGTGCCAGCAGCGTTCAGGGGGCCGGCACCGGGGAGCTGTTTTTT. Full variable domain (outside the CDR3, taken from reference TRBV9 and TRBJ2-2): DSGVTQTPKHLITATGQRVTLRCSPRSGDLSVYWYQQSLDQGLQFLIQYYNGEERAKGNILERFSAQQFPDLHSELNLSSLELGDSALYFCASSVQGAGTGELFFGEGSRLTVL.

This chain connects TRBV25-1 to TRBJ1-3, with TRBD1 matching over 9 bases. The J segment lost 4 bases and the V segment lost 6 bases, leaving 4 bases of the junction unmatched. The CDR3 is made up of 14 amino acids. Germline CDR1 is MGHDK and CDR2 is SYGVNS. CDR3 amino acids: CASRRQGGGNTIYF. CDR3 DNA: TGTGCCAGCAGGCGACAGGGGGGAGGAAACACCATATATTTT.

The chain uses TRBV11-2 and TRBJ1-1, with 10 bases identical to TRBD1. CDR3 length: 15 amino acids. In germline, CDR1 is SGHAT, CDR2 FQNNGV. V was clipped by 4 bases and J by 8 bases; unmatched bases: 10. The chain's CDR3 is CASSSNGQGGREAFF. For the CDR3, the DNA is TGTGCCAGCAGCTCCAACGGACAGGGGGGCAGGGAAGCTTTCTTT.

The CDR3 nucleotides are TGCGCCAGCAGCAAACTAGCGGGAGCCGGGGAGCTGTTTTTT. Translating it yields CASSKLAGAGELFF. This chain links TRBV10-2 with TRBJ2-2; 11 positions agree with TRBD2. The germline CDR1 and CDR2 sequences are WSHSY and SAAADI. This CDR3 has 14 amino acids. V shed 6 bases and J 6 bases; nucleotides not matched to a gene: 3.

This clone is labeled medium-sized. The V and J genes are TRBV4-2 and TRBJ2-2, with 9 positions matching TRBD2. The germline CDR1 and CDR2 sequences are LGHNA and YNFKEQ. This CDR3 spans 15 amino acids. V shed 1 base and J 5 bases; nucleotides not matched to a gene: 2. DNA of the CDR3: TGTGCCAGCAGCCAAGGGACTAGCGAGACCGGGGAGCTGTTTTTT. Translation: CASSQGTSETGELFF.

The chain joins TRBV2 to TRBJ1-5; tentative D call: TRBD1 (5 bases). The CDR3 spans 13 residues. Trimming removed 8 bases at V and 4 bases at J, with 12 bases between. CDR1 is SNHLY, CDR2 FYNNEI, per germline. The CDR3 loop reads CASGQGGNQPQHF. For the CDR3, the DNA is TGTGCCAGCGGCCAGGGTGGTAATCAGCCCCAGCATTTT.

This chain joins TRBV19 and TRBJ2-7; D is undetermined. V was cut by 4 bases and J by 4 bases, with 11 bases left in between. The germline gives CDR1 LNHDA, CDR2 SQIVND (reference sequence). The CDR3 is made up of 13 amino acids. CDR3 protein: CASSTTTYYEQYF. The CDR3 DNA sequence: TGTGCCAGTAGTACAACGACATATTACGAGCAGTACTTC.

CDR3 region: CATSRDGRGTYEQYF. Here the CDR3 DNA reads TGTGCCACCAGCAGAGATGGTCGGGGAACCTACGAGCAGTACTTC. The gene calls are TRBV15 and TRBJ2-7; possible D gene TRBD2, 5 bases. This CDR3 is built from 15 residues. Germline CDR1 LNHNV, CDR2 YYDKDF (reference sequence). V lost 0 bases and J lost 2, with 11 bases in between.

This chain uses TRBV6-4 with TRBJ2-3, with D possibly TRBD1 on 6 matching bases. The CDR3 extends over 15 amino acids. The V end lost 3 bases, the J end lost 4 bases, and 14 bases lay between the germline ends. Germline V gives CDR1 MRHNA, CDR2 SNTAGT. This CDR3 is CASSEKQGSSDTQYF. The CDR3, as DNA: TGTGCCAGCAGTGAGAAGCAGGGGTCGTCAGATACGCAGTATTTT.

Here the CDR3 DNA reads TGTGCCAGCAGCCAAGAACCTAGCAACCACGAGCAGTACTTC. It yields the protein CASSQEPSNHEQYF. V and J are TRBV4-2 and TRBJ2-7, with a possible D match to TRBD2 (5 bases). The CDR3 covers 14 residues. Germline values: CDR1 LGHNA, CDR2 YNFKEQ. V shed 0 bases and J shed 5 bases, with 11 bases lying between them.

The V gene is TRBV6-5, the J gene TRBJ2-7; D may be TRBD2 (5 bases). Germline CDR1 is MNHEY and CDR2 is SVGAGI. The CDR3 is 11 residues long. Trimming left V 7 bases short and J 9 bases short, with 13 bases between. The DNA for the CDR3 is TGTGCCAGCAAAGGGAGCTCAACGCAGTACTTC. This gives the protein CASKGSSTQYF.

The rearrangement links TRBV6-1 to TRBJ2-1, with no clear D. Trimming removed 0 bases at V and 5 bases at J, with 11 bases between. The germline V gene has CDR1 MNHNS and CDR2 SASEGT. This CDR3 is built from 15 residues. CDR3 nucleotide sequence: TGTGCCAGCAGTGAAGCGGCAGCTGGAGACAATGAGCAGTTCTTC. Translating it yields CASSEAAAGDNEQFF.

The genes are TRBV27 and TRBJ1-1; TRBD1 aligns across 8 bases. The CDR3 extends over 15 amino acids. Germline CDR1 and CDR2: MNHEY and SMNVEV (reference sequence). Germline trimming cut 2 bases from V and 11 bases from J; bases unmatched to any gene: 13. The CDR3 nucleotides read TGTGCCAGCAGTTTAAGACTGGGACAGGAGGTCGACGCTTTCTTT. Translation: CASSLRLGQEVDAFF.

J is TRBJ1-2 and V is TRBV10-3, with TRBD1 as a possible D gene (6 bases). Germline assignment: CDR1 ENHRY and CDR2 SYGVKD. The CDR3 contains 15 residues. Trimming took 7 bases from V and 3 from J, leaving 18 bases between them. The CDR3 nucleotides read TGTGCCATCACCGCTATGCCAGGGGACGACTATGGCTACACCTTC. Protein product: CAITAMPGDDYGYTF.